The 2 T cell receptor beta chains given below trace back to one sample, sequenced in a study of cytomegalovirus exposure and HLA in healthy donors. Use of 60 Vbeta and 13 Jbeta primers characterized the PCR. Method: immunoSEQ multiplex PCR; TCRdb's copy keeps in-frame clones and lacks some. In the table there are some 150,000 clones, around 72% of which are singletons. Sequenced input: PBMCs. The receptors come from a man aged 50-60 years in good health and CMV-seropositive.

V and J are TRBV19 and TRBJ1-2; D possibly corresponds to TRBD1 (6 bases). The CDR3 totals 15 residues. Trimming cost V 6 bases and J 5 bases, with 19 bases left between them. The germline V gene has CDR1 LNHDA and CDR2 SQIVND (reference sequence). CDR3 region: CASRAGSTGLYGYTF. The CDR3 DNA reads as TGTGCCAGTAGAGCGGGGTCGACAGGCTTGTATGGCTACACCTTC. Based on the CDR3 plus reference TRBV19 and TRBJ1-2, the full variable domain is DGGITQSPKYLFRKEGQNVTLSCEQNLNHDAMYWYRQDPGQGLRLIYYSQIVNDFQKGDIAEGYSVSREKKESFPLTVTSAQKNPTAFYLCASRAGSTGLYGYTFGSGTRLTVV.

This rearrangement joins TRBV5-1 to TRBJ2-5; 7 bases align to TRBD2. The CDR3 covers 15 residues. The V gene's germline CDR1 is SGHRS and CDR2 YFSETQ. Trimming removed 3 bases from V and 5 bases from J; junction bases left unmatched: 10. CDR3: CASSSLGRERETQYF. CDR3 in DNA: TGCGCCAGCAGCTCGTTAGGGCGGGAGCGGGAGACCCAGTACTTC.